In this sample, the clone carrying this T cell receptor beta chain turned up many times. TCR beta CDR3 regions were amplified from RNA transcripts. In the first-round RT-PCR of the TCR CDR3, the HTBI primer set was used. TCRdb re-called the multiplex PCR reads with MiXCR, one entry per CDR3 protein. The data show approximately 400,000 distinct CDR3 sequences, about 15% seen once. The data were taken from a study of T cells in Graves' hyperthyroidism and ophthalmopathy. Germline CDR1 and CDR2: DFQATT and SNEGSKA (reference sequence). V trimming: 2 bases; J trimming: 6 bases; junction bases outside the gene matches: 8. There are 14 residues in the CDR3.

J is TRBJ2-7 and V is TRBV20-1, with 9 bases fitting TRBD1. Sequencing was carried out using blood. This clonotype was obtained from a woman aged 25 to 39 with Graves' hyperthyroidism. The CDR3 region has the DNA TGCAGTGCTAGACTACCGGACAGGGGATCCGAGCAGTACTTC. This sequence encodes CSARLPDRGSEQYF.